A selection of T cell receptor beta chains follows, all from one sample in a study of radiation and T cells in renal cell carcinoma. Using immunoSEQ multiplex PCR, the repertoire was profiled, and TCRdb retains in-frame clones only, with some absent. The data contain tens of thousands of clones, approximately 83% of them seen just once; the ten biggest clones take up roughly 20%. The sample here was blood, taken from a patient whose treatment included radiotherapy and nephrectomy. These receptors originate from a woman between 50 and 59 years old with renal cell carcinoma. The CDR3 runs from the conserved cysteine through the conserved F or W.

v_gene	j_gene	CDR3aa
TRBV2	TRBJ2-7	CASSEPTGGQYEQYF
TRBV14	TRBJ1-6	CASSQLWDGHNSPLHF
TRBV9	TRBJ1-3	CASSVDPQAAGNTIYF
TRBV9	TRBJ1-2	CASSVAVTHEYGYTF
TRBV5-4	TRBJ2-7	CASSLGEAYEQYF
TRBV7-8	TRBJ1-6	CASSLVGSQKYWNSPLHF
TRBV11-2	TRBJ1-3	CASNYWGRSSGNTIYF
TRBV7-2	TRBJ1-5	CASSLVNQPQHF
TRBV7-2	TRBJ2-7	CASSLRDRRDYEQYF
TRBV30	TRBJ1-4	CAWSPDEKLFF
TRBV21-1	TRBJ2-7	CASSKGERGLPRCYEQYF
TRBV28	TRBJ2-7	CACNSRDRLPEQYF
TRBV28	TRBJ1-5	CASSLLWTPRGNQPQHF
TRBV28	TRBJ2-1	CASRDVGGQFF
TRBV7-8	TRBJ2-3	CASSAGLVADTQYF
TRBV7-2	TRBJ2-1	CASSSGLASYNEQFF
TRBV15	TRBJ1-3	CATSTVTGNSGNTIYF
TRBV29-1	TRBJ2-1	CSANGGLAGYNEQFF
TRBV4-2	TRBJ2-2	CASSLGQANTGELFF
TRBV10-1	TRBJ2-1	CASSRASSYNEQFF
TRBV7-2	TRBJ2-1	CASSLAGTENEQFF
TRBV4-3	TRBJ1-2	CASSQVQGDGYTF
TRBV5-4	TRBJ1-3	CASSSQGPGNTIYF
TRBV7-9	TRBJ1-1	CASSGGPGEAFF
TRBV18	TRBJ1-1	CASSPPVRTTEAFF
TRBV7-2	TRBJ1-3	CASSLATSSSGNTIYF
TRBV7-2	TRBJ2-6	CASSFASGANVLTF
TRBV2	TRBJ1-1	CASSEAGGGITEAFF
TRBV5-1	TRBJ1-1	CASSLTGGDFNTEAFF